This TCR beta chain appears in the sequencing data of a study of blood T cell repertoires in COVID-19. As processed by the authors: Nucleated cell counts were estimated from reference gene primer amplification. The assay was immunoSEQ multiplex PCR, and TCRdb's table has in-frame clones only and misses some. V and J calls and clone size follow that table, whereas D and trimming were derived from the DNA. There are more than 200,000 clones in the sample; about 88% occur only once, and about 1.5% lies in the top ten. Recovered participants had two consecutive negative NP/OP PCR tests, healthcare professional clearance, or symptom resolution. The TCR was taken from a woman in her 50s who had recovered from COVID-19. Sequencing input: PBMCs or T cells enriched from blood (not recorded which).

In DNA form, the CDR3 reads TGCGCCAGCAGCATAGGACACTTGAATTCACCCCTCCACTTT. This sequence encodes CASSIGHLNSPLHF. V usage is TRBV5-1 and J usage is TRBJ1-6; D perhaps matches TRBD1 (5 bases). This CDR3 comprises 14 residues. Germline values: CDR1 SGHRS, CDR2 YFSETQ. V shed 4 bases and J shed 7 bases, with 12 bases lying between them.